This is a list of T cell receptor beta chains from one sample in a study of cytomegalovirus exposure and HLA in healthy donors. Clones were read by immunoSEQ multiplex PCR, and TCRdb kept only the in-frame ones, dropping some. This sample carries about 99,000 clones, 65% to 85% of them seen once, and the ten largest clones take around 3.6%. The specimen sequenced was PBMCs. These receptors were obtained from a man aged 35-49 years in good health and CMV-seronegative. CDR3s include the opening cysteine and the closing phenylalanine or tryptophan. Fields, in order: D gene, clone size, J gene, V gene, CDR3 protein, CDR3 DNA. D genes are given only for firm matches. Clone size is not always given. Where it is, it says once, few, many or a class for expanded clones.

D gene: .
clone size: .
J gene: TRBJ2-2
V gene: TRBV5-1
CDR3 protein: CASSLEGKSSGELFF
CDR3 DNA: TGCGCCAGCAGCTTGGAGGGGAAGAGTTCCGGGGAGCTGTTTTTT

D gene: TRBD1
clone size: .
J gene: TRBJ1-5
V gene: TRBV28
CDR3 protein: CASSLLQGGYSNQPQHF
CDR3 DNA: TGTGCCAGCAGTTTATTACAGGGGGGTTATAGCAATCAGCCCCAGCATTTT

D gene: .
clone size: .
J gene: TRBJ2-5
V gene: TRBV12-2
CDR3 protein: CASRLYPDTQAASETQYF
CDR3 DNA: TGTGCAAGTCGCTTATACCCGGACACCCAGGCGGCGTCGGAGACCCAGTACTTC

D gene: .
clone size: few
J gene: TRBJ1-1
V gene: TRBV6-5
CDR3 protein: CASRQTDLKNTEAFF
CDR3 DNA: TGTGCCAGCAGACAGACAGATCTAAAGAACACTGAAGCTTTCTTT

D gene: .
clone size: .
J gene: TRBJ1-2
V gene: TRBV19
CDR3 protein: CASSSQLNNYGYTF
CDR3 DNA: TGTGCCAGTAGTTCCCAACTAAATAACTATGGCTACACCTTC

D gene: TRBD1
clone size: few
J gene: TRBJ2-1
V gene: TRBV2
CDR3 protein: CASSRTGFEQFF
CDR3 DNA: TGTGCCAGCAGTCGGACAGGGTTCGAGCAGTTCTTC

D gene: .
clone size: .
J gene: TRBJ1-3
V gene: TRBV30
CDR3 protein: CAWSNRENTIYF
CDR3 DNA: TGTGCCTGGAGTAACAGGGAAAACACCATATATTTT

D gene: .
clone size: once
J gene: TRBJ1-1
V gene: TRBV7-9
CDR3 protein: CASSQYQGVGNTEAFF
CDR3 DNA: TGTGCCAGCAGCCAATACCAAGGGGTCGGGAACACTGAAGCTTTCTTT

D gene: .
clone size: few
J gene: TRBJ2-2
V gene: TRBV10-3
CDR3 protein: CAISAGTGELFF
CDR3 DNA: TGTGCCATCAGTGCGGGGACCGGGGAGCTGTTTTTT

D gene: .
clone size: .
J gene: TRBJ2-1
V gene: TRBV5-1
CDR3 protein: CASSLGSRGPGYNEQFF
CDR3 DNA: TGCGCCAGCAGCTTGGGTTCGCGGGGGCCGGGGTACAATGAGCAGTTCTTC

D gene: TRBD2
clone size: .
J gene: TRBJ2-2
V gene: TRBV11-2
CDR3 protein: CASRAGLAELYTGELFF
CDR3 DNA: TGTGCCAGCAGGGCCGGACTAGCGGAACTATACACCGGGGAGCTGTTTTTT

D gene: .
clone size: .
J gene: TRBJ2-3
V gene: TRBV6-4
CDR3 protein: CASSHRDTTQYF
CDR3 DNA: TGTGCCAGCAGTCACAGGGATACTACGCAGTATTTT

D gene: TRBD2
clone size: .
J gene: TRBJ2-1
V gene: TRBV6-4
CDR3 protein: CASSALAGGNEQFF
CDR3 DNA: TGTGCCAGCAGTGCGCTAGCGGGCGGCAATGAGCAGTTCTTC

D gene: TRBD1
clone size: .
J gene: TRBJ2-7
V gene: TRBV19
CDR3 protein: CASSTPGPLGQGAYEQYF
CDR3 DNA: TGTGCCAGTAGTACCCCTGGGCCGCTGGGACAGGGGGCCTACGAGCAGTACTTC

D gene: .
clone size: few
J gene: TRBJ2-3
V gene: TRBV5-1
CDR3 protein: CASSPGLAGDTDTQYF
CDR3 DNA: TGCGCCAGCAGCCCCGGGCTAGCAGGTGACACAGATACGCAGTATTTT

D gene: TRBD2
clone size: once
J gene: TRBJ2-7
V gene: TRBV10-3
CDR3 protein: CAISAGTTTAYEQYF
CDR3 DNA: TGTGCCATCAGTGCGGGGACTACAACAGCCTACGAGCAGTACTTC

D gene: .
clone size: .
J gene: TRBJ1-1
V gene: TRBV6-6
CDR3 protein: CASNAGGSDTEAFF
CDR3 DNA: TGTGCCAGCAATGCGGGGGGGTCGGACACTGAAGCTTTCTTT

D gene: TRBD1
clone size: .
J gene: TRBJ1-2
V gene: TRBV7-2
CDR3 protein: CASSPGQGLTYGYTF
CDR3 DNA: TGTGCCAGCAGCCCAGGACAGGGACTAACCTATGGCTACACCTTC

D gene: TRBD1
clone size: .
J gene: TRBJ2-1
V gene: TRBV5-1
CDR3 protein: CASSFSTGVYNEQFF
CDR3 DNA: TGCGCCAGCAGCTTTTCGACAGGGGTCTACAATGAGCAGTTCTTC

D gene: .
clone size: few
J gene: TRBJ2-2
V gene: TRBV5-1
CDR3 protein: CASSLDRDTGELFF
CDR3 DNA: TGCGCCAGCAGCTTGGATCGGGACACCGGGGAGCTGTTTTTT

D gene: .
clone size: .
J gene: TRBJ2-3
V gene: TRBV7-9
CDR3 protein: CASSPGSGGSTDTQYF
CDR3 DNA: TGTGCCAGCAGCCCCGGTTCAGGGGGGTCCACAGATACGCAGTATTTT

D gene: .
clone size: .
J gene: TRBJ1-2
V gene: TRBV2
CDR3 protein: CASSDLGANYGYTF
CDR3 DNA: TGTGCCAGCAGTGATTTAGGGGCGAACTATGGCTACACCTTC

D gene: TRBD2
clone size: .
J gene: TRBJ2-1
V gene: TRBV19
CDR3 protein: CASSGGGYNEQFF
CDR3 DNA: TGTGCCAGTAGTGGGGGGGGTTACAATGAGCAGTTCTTC

D gene: .
clone size: .
J gene: TRBJ2-1
V gene: TRBV27
CDR3 protein: CASRRVSGYNEQFF
CDR3 DNA: TGTGCCAGCAGGAGAGTTAGCGGCTACAATGAGCAGTTCTTC

D gene: .
clone size: .
J gene: TRBJ2-2
V gene: TRBV4-2
CDR3 protein: CASSQAPVASNTGELFF
CDR3 DNA: TGTGCCAGCAGCCAAGCTCCCGTAGCATCGAACACCGGGGAGCTGTTTTTT

D gene: .
clone size: .
J gene: TRBJ2-5
V gene: TRBV9
CDR3 protein: CASSVRQSQETQYF
CDR3 DNA: TGTGCCAGCAGCGTCCGACAGAGTCAAGAGACCCAGTACTTC

D gene: .
clone size: .
J gene: TRBJ1-2
V gene: TRBV15
CDR3 protein: CATSRDQQDYGYTF
CDR3 DNA: TGTGCCACCAGCAGAGATCAGCAGGACTATGGCTACACCTTC

D gene: TRBD1
clone size: .
J gene: TRBJ2-3
V gene: TRBV27
CDR3 protein: CASSAGQGWGDTQYF
CDR3 DNA: TGTGCCAGCAGTGCGGGACAGGGGTGGGGAGATACGCAGTATTTT

D gene: .
clone size: once
J gene: TRBJ2-7
V gene: TRBV27
CDR3 protein: CASSFRQGMYEQYF
CDR3 DNA: TGTGCCAGCAGTTTCCGGCAGGGGATGTACGAGCAGTACTTC

D gene: .
clone size: .
J gene: TRBJ1-6
V gene: TRBV18
CDR3 protein: CASSPGANSPLHF
CDR3 DNA: TGTGCCAGCTCACCTGGGGCGAATTCACCCCTCCACTTT

D gene: TRBD1
clone size: .
J gene: TRBJ2-7
V gene: TRBV6-1
CDR3 protein: CASSETGTGRYEQYF
CDR3 DNA: TGTGCCAGCAGTGAAACCGGGACAGGGCGCTACGAGCAGTACTTC

D gene: TRBD1
clone size: .
J gene: TRBJ1-2
V gene: TRBV5-1
CDR3 protein: CASSLNRGIGYGYTF
CDR3 DNA: TGCGCCAGCAGCCTCAACAGGGGAATAGGCTATGGCTACACCTTC

D gene: .
clone size: .
J gene: TRBJ1-1
V gene: TRBV20-1
CDR3 protein: CSVTENTEAFF
CDR3 DNA: TGCAGTGTCACAGAGAACACTGAAGCTTTCTTT

D gene: .
clone size: .
J gene: TRBJ2-7
V gene: TRBV29-1
CDR3 protein: CSVEKDFGTEQYF
CDR3 DNA: TGCAGCGTTGAAAAAGATTTCGGGACAGAGCAGTACTTC

D gene: TRBD1
clone size: .
J gene: TRBJ2-7
V gene: TRBV6-6
CDR3 protein: CASSLDRAYEQYF
CDR3 DNA: TGTGCCAGCAGCCTCGACAGGGCCTACGAGCAGTACTTC

D gene: TRBD1
clone size: once
J gene: TRBJ1-1
V gene: TRBV5-1
CDR3 protein: CASSAWGQGEAFF
CDR3 DNA: TGCGCCAGCAGCGCCTGGGGACAGGGTGAAGCTTTCTTT

D gene: TRBD1
clone size: once
J gene: TRBJ2-2
V gene: TRBV5-6
CDR3 protein: CASSLWGRGSGGELFF
CDR3 DNA: TGTGCCAGCAGCTTATGGGGCAGGGGGTCCGGCGGGGAGCTGTTTTTT

D gene: .
clone size: .
J gene: TRBJ2-7
V gene: TRBV29-1
CDR3 protein: CSVGAGTTYEQYF
CDR3 DNA: TGCAGCGTGGGAGCCGGGACAACCTACGAGCAGTACTTC

D gene: TRBD2
clone size: .
J gene: TRBJ2-7
V gene: TRBV2
CDR3 protein: CASRTEAGSSYEQYF
CDR3 DNA: TGTGCCAGCAGGACAGAAGCGGGATCATCCTACGAGCAGTACTTC

D gene: TRBD1
clone size: .
J gene: TRBJ2-1
V gene: TRBV29-1
CDR3 protein: CSVKQGAVGEQFF
CDR3 DNA: TGCAGCGTGAAACAGGGGGCAGTTGGTGAGCAGTTCTTC

D gene: .
clone size: .
J gene: TRBJ1-5
V gene: TRBV6-1
CDR3 protein: CASTLGGSGNQPQHF
CDR3 DNA: TGTGCCAGCACCCTGGGGGGTTCTGGCAATCAGCCCCAGCATTTT

D gene: TRBD1
clone size: .
J gene: TRBJ1-1
V gene: TRBV5-1
CDR3 protein: CASSPWTGFEAFF
CDR3 DNA: TGCGCCAGCAGCCCCTGGACAGGCTTTGAAGCTTTCTTT

D gene: TRBD2
clone size: .
J gene: TRBJ2-7
V gene: TRBV27
CDR3 protein: CASSPLFGRESSYEQYF
CDR3 DNA: TGTGCCAGCAGTCCCCTGTTTGGGCGGGAGAGCTCCTACGAGCAGTACTTC

D gene: TRBD1
clone size: .
J gene: TRBJ1-5
V gene: TRBV18
CDR3 protein: CASSPDRAGNQPQHF
CDR3 DNA: TGTGCCAGCTCACCTGACAGGGCGGGCAATCAGCCCCAGCATTTT

D gene: .
clone size: .
J gene: TRBJ1-6
V gene: TRBV7-6
CDR3 protein: CASSPGASSYNSPLHF
CDR3 DNA: TGTGCCAGCAGTCCAGGGGCGAGCTCCTATAATTCACCCCTCCACTTT

D gene: TRBD1
clone size: once
J gene: TRBJ2-7
V gene: TRBV27
CDR3 protein: CASSFGQGYEQYF
CDR3 DNA: TGTGCCAGCAGTTTCGGACAGGGCTACGAGCAGTACTTC

D gene: .
clone size: .
J gene: TRBJ1-1
V gene: TRBV2
CDR3 protein: CASSATGSMNTEAFF
CDR3 DNA: TGTGCCAGCAGTGCAACCGGTAGCATGAACACTGAAGCTTTCTTT

D gene: TRBD1
clone size: .
J gene: TRBJ1-2
V gene: TRBV5-1
CDR3 protein: CASSQGTGGNGYTF
CDR3 DNA: TGCGCCAGCAGCCAGGGGACAGGGGGCAATGGCTACACCTTC

D gene: .
clone size: .
J gene: TRBJ2-1
V gene: TRBV18
CDR3 protein: CASSPPLIRRGSHEQFF
CDR3 DNA: TGTGCCAGCTCACCACCGCTAATCCGACGGGGGAGCCATGAGCAGTTCTTC

D gene: .
clone size: .
J gene: TRBJ1-1
V gene: TRBV28
CDR3 protein: CASSLWTAGPLNTEAFF
CDR3 DNA: TGTGCCAGCAGTTTATGGACAGCGGGTCCCCTGAACACTGAAGCTTTCTTT

D gene: .
clone size: few
J gene: TRBJ2-7
V gene: TRBV2
CDR3 protein: CASRGDNPPYEQYF
CDR3 DNA: TGTGCCAGCAGAGGGGACAACCCACCCTACGAGCAGTACTTC

D gene: TRBD2
clone size: once
J gene: TRBJ2-5
V gene: TRBV5-1
CDR3 protein: CASSRIGTRGGYQETQYF
CDR3 DNA: TGCGCCAGCAGCCGTATCGGGACTAGAGGGGGGTACCAAGAGACCCAGTACTTC

D gene: .
clone size: .
J gene: TRBJ1-5
V gene: TRBV7-9
CDR3 protein: CASSRGGDQPQHF
CDR3 DNA: TGTGCCAGCAGTCGGGGCGGGGATCAGCCCCAGCATTTT